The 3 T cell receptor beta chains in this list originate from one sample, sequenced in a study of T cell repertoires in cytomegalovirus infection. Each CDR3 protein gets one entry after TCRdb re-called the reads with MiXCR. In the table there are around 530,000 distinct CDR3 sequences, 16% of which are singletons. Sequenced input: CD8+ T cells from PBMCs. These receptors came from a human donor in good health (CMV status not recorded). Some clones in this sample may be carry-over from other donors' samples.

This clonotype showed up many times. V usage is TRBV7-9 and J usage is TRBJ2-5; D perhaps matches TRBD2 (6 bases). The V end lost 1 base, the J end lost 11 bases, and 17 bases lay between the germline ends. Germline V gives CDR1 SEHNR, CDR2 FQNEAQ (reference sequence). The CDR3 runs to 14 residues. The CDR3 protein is CASSLDVAAGPQYF. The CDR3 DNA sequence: TGTGCCAGCAGCTTAGATGTGGCGGCGGGGCCGCAGTACTTC.

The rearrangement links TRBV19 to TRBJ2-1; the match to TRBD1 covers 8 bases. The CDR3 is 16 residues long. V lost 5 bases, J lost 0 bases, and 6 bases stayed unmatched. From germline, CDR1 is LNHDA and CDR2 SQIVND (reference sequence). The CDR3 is CASSSNRGSSYNEQFF. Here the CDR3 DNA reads TGTGCCAGTAGTTCAAACAGGGGGAGCTCCTACAATGAGCAGTTCTTC.

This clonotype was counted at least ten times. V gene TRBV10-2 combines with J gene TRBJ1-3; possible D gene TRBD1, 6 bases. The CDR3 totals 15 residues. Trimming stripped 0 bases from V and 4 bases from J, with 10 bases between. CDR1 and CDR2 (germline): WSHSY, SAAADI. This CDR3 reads CASSESGAQGNTIYF. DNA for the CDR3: TGCGCCAGCAGTGAGTCGGGGGCCCAAGGAAACACCATATATTTT.